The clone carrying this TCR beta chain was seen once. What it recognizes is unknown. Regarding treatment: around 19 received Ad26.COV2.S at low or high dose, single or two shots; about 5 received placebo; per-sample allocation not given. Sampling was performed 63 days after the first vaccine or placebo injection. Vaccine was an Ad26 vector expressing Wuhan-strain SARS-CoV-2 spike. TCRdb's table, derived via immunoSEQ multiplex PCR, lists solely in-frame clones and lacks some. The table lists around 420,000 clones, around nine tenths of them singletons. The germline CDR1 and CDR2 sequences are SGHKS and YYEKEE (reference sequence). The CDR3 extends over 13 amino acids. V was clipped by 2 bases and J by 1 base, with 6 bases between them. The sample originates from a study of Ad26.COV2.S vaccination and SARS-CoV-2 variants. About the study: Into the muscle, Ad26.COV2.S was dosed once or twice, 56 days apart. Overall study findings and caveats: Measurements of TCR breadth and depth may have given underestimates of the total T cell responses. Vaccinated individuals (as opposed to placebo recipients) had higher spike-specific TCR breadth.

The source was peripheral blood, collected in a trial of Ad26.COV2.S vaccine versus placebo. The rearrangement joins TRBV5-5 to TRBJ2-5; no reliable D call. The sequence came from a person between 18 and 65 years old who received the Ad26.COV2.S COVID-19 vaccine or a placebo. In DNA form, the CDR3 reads TGTGCCAGCAGCTTTGCCACCCAAGAGACCCAGTACTTC. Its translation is CASSFATQETQYF.